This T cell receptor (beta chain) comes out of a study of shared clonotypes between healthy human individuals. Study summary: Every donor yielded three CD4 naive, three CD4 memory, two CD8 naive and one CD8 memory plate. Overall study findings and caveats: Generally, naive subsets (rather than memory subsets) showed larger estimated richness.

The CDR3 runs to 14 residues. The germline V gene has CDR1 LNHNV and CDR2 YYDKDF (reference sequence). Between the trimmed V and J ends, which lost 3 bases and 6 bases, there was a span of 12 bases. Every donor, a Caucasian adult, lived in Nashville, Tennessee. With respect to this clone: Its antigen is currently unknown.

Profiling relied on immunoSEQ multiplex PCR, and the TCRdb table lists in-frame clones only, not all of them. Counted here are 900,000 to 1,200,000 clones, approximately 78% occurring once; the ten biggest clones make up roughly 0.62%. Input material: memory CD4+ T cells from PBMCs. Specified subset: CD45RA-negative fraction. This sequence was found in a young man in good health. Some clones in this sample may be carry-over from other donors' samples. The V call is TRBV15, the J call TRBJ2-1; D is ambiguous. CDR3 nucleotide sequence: TGTGCCACCAGCAGGGACGAATTTCGCAATGAGCAGTTCTTC. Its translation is CATSRDEFRNEQFF. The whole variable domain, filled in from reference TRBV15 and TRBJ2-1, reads DAMVIQNPRYQVTQFGKPVTLSCSQTLNHNVMYWYQQKSSQAPKLLFHYYDKDFNNEADTPDNFQSRRPNTSFCFLDIRSPGLGDTAMYLCATSRDEFRNEQFFGPGTRLTVL.